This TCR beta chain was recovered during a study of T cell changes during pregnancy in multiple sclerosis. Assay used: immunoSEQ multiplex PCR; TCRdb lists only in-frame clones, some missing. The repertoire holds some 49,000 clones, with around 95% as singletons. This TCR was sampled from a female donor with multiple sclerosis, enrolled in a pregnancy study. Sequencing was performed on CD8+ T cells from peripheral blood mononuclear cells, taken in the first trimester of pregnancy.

This CDR3 reads CASSPGQGGTYEQYF. In DNA, the CDR3 is TGTGCCAGCAGCCCCGGACAGGGGGGTACCTACGAGCAGTACTTC. This sequence joins TRBV6-5 and TRBJ2-7; 10 bases agree with TRBD1. Germline-derived CDR1 and CDR2 are MNHEY and SVGAGI. CDR3 length equals 15 residues. V dropped 6 bases and J dropped 2; count of bases not matched to a gene: 7.